This T cell receptor beta chain was captured by sequencing in a study of vaccination and CD4 T cells after COVID-19. Study-level background: Cells were stimulated with overlapping spike peptides from SARS-CoV-2, HCoV-NL63, HCoV-OC43 and HCoV-229E.

The CDR3 totals 13 residues. V lost 5 bases and J lost 6, with 8 bases in between. Documented treatment: roughly 11-day PBMC culture with coronavirus spike peptide pools or control peptides (ViraFEST assay). Peptide pool stimulation in ViraFEST expanded antigen-specific T cells, whose TCRs were then sequenced. PBMCs, plated at approximately 2 million per well, were grown in the presence of around 10 IU/ml IL-2 and approximately 10 ug/ml peptide pools. On this clonotype: Its antigen remains unidentified.

Sequencing of DNA taken from cultured CD4+ T cells relied on the Oncomine TCR Beta short-read assay. TCRdb ran MiXCR on the PCR reads and lists one entry per CDR3 protein. The table records about 8,900 distinct CDR3 sequences, 60% to 80% of them present only once. The sequence derives from a human donor who had recovered from COVID-19. Sequencing input: CD4+ T cells from blood, cultured in vitro. J is TRBJ1-6 and V is TRBV12-3 or TRBV12-4; weak D call: TRBD1 (5 bases). The CDR3 is CASSRGSNSPLHF. The CDR3 coding sequence is TGTGCCAGCAGTAGGGGTTCTAATTCACCCCTCCACTTT.